This paragraph covers one T cell receptor beta chain sequence. The source of the sample is a study of control samples from healthy donors and cancer patients. Libraries were prepared by immunoSEQ multiplex PCR; TCRdb keeps only in-frame clonotypes and omits some of them. The table shows a few hundred thousand clones, with 80% to 95% occurring only once. V lost 2 bases, J lost 8 bases, and 12 bases lay in between. Germline V gives CDR1 MDHEN, CDR2 SYDVKM. The CDR3 totals 14 residues. The chain uses TRBV28 and TRBJ1-4; D is undetermined. This receptor was identified in a man aged 35 to 55 with head and neck cancer. Sequencing used PBMCs. The CDR3 spells CASSLGPRPEKLFF. The CDR3 coding sequence is TGTGCCAGCAGTTTAGGCCCCCGGCCGGAAAAACTGTTTTTT.